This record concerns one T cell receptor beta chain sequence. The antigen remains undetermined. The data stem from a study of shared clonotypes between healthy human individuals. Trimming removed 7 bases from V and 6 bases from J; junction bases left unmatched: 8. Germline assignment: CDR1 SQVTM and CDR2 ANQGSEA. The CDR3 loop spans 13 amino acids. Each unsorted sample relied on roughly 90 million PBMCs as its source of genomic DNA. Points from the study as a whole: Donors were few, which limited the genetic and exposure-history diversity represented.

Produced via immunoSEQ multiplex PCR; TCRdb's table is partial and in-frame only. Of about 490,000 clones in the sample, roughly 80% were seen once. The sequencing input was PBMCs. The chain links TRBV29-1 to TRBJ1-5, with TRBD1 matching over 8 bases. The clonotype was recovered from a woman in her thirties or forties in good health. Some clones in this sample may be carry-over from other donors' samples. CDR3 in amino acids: CSAGQGDGQPQHF. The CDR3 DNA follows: TGCAGCGCTGGACAGGGAGATGGTCAGCCCCAGCATTTT.